This T cell receptor (beta chain) was documented in a study of technical replicates of blood from four donors. The V gene end was trimmed by 3 bases and the J gene end by 8 bases; junction bases not matched to a gene: 8. Germline assignment: CDR1 MNHEY and CDR2 SMNVEV (reference sequence). The CDR3 loop spans 15 amino acids. Using immunoSEQ multiplex PCR, the repertoire was profiled, and TCRdb retains in-frame clones only, with some absent. The table lists about 50,000 clones, about 96% of them singletons, with 0.3% to 0.4% in the top ten. The TCR was taken from a human donor in good health. Sequenced sample: T cells isolated from PBMCs. The chain uses TRBV27 and TRBJ1-5; 9 bases match TRBD1. The CDR3: CASSFQRGQGEPQHF. In nucleotides, the CDR3 is TGTGCCAGCAGTTTCCAACGGGGACAGGGTGAGCCCCAGCATTTT.